What follows is one T cell receptor (beta chain) and its context. What it recognizes is unknown. The protocol was immunoSEQ multiplex PCR, while the TCRdb copy is restricted to in-frame clones and leaves out a portion. The data show 200,000 to 250,000 clones, more than 75% seen once. The sample is drawn from a study of Ad26.COV2.S vaccination and SARS-CoV-2 variants. General study findings and limits: Post-vaccination breadth of spike-specific CD8+ and CD4+ T cell responses was reportedly substantial. Analyses of TCR breadth and depth may have underestimated total T cell responses. Non-spike TCR breadth did not differ much between vaccine and placebo recipients.

Treatment: roughly 18 received Ad26.COV2.S at low or high dose, single or two shots; roughly five received placebo; per-sample allocation not given. Sampling was performed 63 days after the first vaccine or placebo injection. This vaccine is an Ad26 vector that expresses the Wuhan-strain SARS-CoV-2 spike. This clonotype was sampled from a person between 18 and 65 years old who received the Ad26.COV2.S COVID-19 vaccine or a placebo. Material: peripheral blood, obtained in a trial of Ad26.COV2.S vaccine versus placebo.

The DNA of the CDR3 is TGTGCCATCAGTGTTGGGGCATCGAACACTGAAGCTTTCTTT. This sequence encodes CAISVGASNTEAFF. This chain links TRBV10-3 with TRBJ1-1; weak D call: TRBD1 (5 bases). Germline V gives CDR1 ENHRY, CDR2 SYGVKD. The CDR3 has 14 amino acids. Trimming left V 4 bases short and J 1 base short, with 10 bases between.